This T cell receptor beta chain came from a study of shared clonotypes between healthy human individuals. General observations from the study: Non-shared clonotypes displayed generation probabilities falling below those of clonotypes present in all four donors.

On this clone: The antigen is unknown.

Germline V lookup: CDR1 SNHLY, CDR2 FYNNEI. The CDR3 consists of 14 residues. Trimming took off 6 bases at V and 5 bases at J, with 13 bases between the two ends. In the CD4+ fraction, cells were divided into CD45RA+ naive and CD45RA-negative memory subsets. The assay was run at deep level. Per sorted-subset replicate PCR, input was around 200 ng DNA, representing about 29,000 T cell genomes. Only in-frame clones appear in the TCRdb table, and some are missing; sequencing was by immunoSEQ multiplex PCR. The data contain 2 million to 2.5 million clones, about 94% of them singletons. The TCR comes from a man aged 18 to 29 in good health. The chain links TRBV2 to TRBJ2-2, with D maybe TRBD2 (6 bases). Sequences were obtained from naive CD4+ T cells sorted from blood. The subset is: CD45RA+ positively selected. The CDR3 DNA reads TGTGCCAGCAGACTGGAGGGCCATACCGGGGAGCTGTTTTTT. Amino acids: CASRLEGHTGELFF.